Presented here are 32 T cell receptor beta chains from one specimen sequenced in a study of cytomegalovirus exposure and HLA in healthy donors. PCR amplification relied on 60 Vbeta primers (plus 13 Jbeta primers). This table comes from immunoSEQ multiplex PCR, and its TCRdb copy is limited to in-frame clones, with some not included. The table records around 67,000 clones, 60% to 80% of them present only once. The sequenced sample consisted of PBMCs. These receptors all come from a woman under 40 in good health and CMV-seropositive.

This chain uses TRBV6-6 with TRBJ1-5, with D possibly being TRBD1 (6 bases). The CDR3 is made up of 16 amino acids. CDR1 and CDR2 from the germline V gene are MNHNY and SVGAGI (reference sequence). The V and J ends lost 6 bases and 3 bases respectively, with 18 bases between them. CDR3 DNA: TGTGCCAGCAGAACACCGGGACAACCCATCAATCAGCCCCAGCATTTT. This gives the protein CASRTPGQPINQPQHF.

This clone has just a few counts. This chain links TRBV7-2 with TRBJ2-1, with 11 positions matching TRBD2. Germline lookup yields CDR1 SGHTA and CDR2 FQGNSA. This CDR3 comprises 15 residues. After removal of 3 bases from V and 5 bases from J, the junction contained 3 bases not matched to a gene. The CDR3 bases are TGTGCCAGCAGCTTTAGCGGGAGGGTAAACAATGAGCAGTTCTTC. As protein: CASSFSGRVNNEQFF.

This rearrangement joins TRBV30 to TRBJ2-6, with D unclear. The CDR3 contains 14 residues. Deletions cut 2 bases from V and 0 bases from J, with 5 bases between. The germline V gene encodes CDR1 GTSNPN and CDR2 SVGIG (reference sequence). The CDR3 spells CAWSPLSGANVLTF. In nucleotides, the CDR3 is TGTGCCTGGAGTCCCCTCTCTGGGGCCAACGTCCTGACTTTC.

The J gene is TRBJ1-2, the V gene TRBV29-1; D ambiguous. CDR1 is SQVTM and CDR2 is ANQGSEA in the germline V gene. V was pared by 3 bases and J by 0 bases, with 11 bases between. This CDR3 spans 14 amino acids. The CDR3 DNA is TGCAGCGTTGAGGGCCGTTGGGCTAACTATGGCTACACCTTC. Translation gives CSVEGRWANYGYTF.

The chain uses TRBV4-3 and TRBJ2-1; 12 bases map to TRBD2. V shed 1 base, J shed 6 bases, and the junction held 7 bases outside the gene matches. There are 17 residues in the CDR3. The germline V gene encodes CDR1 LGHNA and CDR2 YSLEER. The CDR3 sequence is CASSQAGGLAGPNEQFF. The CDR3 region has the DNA TGCGCCAGCAGCCAAGCCGGAGGACTAGCGGGACCCAATGAGCAGTTCTTC.

The CDR3: CASSREYGNTIYF. The CDR3, as DNA: TGTGCCAGCAGTAGGGAGTACGGAAACACCATATATTTT. The V call is TRBV11-2, the J call TRBJ1-3; no definite D call. Germline CDR1 SGHAT, CDR2 FQNNGV. CDR3 length equals 13 residues. Trimming stripped 6 bases from V and 4 bases from J, with 10 bases between. The variable domain in full, completed from reference TRBV11-2 and TRBJ1-3, reads EAGVAQSPRYKIIEKRQSVAFWCNPISGHATLYWYQQILGQGPKLLIQFQNNGVVDDSQLPKDRFSAERLKGVDSTLKIQPAKLEDSAVYLCASSREYGNTIYFGEGSWLTVV.

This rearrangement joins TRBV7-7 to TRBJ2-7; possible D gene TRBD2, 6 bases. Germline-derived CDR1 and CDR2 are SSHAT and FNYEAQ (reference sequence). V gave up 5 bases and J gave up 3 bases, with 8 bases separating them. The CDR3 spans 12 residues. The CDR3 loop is CASSPGGYEQYF. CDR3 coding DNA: TGTGCCAGCAGCCCCGGGGGCTACGAGCAGTACTTC.

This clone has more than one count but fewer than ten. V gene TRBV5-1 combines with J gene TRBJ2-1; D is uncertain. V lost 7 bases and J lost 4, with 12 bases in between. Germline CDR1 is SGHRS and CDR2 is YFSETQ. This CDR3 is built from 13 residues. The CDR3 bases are TGCGCCAGCCACATTCCCCCTTACAATGAGCAGTTCTTC. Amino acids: CASHIPPYNEQFF.

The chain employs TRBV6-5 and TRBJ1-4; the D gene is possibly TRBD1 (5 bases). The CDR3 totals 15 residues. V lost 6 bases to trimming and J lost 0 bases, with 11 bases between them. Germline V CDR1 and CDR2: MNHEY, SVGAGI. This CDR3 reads CASSRRAATNEKLFF. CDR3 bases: TGTGCCAGCAGCCGCAGGGCCGCAACTAATGAAAAACTGTTTTTT.

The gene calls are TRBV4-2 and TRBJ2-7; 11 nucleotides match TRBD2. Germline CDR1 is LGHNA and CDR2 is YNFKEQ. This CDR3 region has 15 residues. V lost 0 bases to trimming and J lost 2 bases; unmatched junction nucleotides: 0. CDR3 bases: TGTGCCAGCAGCCAAGATAGCGGGAGGGCCTACGAGCAGTACTTC. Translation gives CASSQDSGRAYEQYF.

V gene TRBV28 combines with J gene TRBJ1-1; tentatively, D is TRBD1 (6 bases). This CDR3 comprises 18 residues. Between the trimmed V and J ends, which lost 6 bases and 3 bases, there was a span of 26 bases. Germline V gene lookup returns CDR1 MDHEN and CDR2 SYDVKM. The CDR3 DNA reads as TGTGCCAGCAGCCCCATAACCCGACAGGCTAAGATTGACACTGAAGCTTTCTTT. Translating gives CASSPITRQAKIDTEAFF.

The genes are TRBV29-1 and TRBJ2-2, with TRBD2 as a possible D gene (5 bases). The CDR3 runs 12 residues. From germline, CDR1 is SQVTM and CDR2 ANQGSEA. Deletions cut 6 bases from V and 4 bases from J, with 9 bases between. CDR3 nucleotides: TGCAGCGTGAGGGTGGGCACCGGGGAGCTGTTTTTT. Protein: CSVRVGTGELFF.

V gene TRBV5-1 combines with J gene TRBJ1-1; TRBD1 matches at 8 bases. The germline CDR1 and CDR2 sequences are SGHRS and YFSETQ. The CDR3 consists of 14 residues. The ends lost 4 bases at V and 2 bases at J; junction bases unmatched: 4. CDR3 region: CASSRGTGNTEAFF. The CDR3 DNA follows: TGCGCCAGCAGCCGTGGGACAGGTAACACTGAAGCTTTCTTT.

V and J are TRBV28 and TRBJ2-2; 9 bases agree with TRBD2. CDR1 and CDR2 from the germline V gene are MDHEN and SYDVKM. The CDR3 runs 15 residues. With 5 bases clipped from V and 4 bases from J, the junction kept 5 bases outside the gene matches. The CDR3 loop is CASSTLTSGTGELFF. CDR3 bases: TGTGCCAGCAGTACGCTGACTAGCGGCACCGGGGAGCTGTTTTTT.

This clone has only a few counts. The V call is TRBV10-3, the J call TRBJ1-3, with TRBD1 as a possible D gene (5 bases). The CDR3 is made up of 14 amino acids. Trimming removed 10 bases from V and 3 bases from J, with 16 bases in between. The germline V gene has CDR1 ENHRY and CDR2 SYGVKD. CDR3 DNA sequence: TGTGCCACCTACCCTCAGGGCGGTGGAAACACCATATATTTT. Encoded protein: CATYPQGGGNTIYF.

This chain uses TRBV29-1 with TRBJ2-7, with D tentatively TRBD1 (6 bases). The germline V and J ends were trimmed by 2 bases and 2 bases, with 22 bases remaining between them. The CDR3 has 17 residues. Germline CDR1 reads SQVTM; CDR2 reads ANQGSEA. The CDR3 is CSVELRGDRRPTYEQYF. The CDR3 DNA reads TGCAGCGTTGAACTTAGGGGCGACAGGAGGCCCACCTACGAGCAGTACTTC.

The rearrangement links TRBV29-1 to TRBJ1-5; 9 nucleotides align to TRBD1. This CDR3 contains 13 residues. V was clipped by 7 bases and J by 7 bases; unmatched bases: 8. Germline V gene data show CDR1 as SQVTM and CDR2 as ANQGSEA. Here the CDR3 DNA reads TGCAGCGCCATGGGACAGGGAGGGCAGCCCCAGCATTTT. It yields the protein CSAMGQGGQPQHF.

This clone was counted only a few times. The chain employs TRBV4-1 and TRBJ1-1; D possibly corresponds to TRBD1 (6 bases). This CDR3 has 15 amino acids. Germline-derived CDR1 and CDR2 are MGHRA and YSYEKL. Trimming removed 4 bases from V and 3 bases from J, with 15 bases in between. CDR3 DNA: TGCGCCAGCAGCCCCCTGCGGGGGGCACACACTGAAGCTTTCTTT. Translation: CASSPLRGAHTEAFF.

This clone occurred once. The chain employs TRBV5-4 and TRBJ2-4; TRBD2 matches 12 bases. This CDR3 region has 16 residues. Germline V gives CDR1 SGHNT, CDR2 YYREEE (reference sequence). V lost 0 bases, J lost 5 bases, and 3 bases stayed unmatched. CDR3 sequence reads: CASSLGLAGVENIQYF. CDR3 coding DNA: TGTGCCAGCAGCTTGGGACTAGCGGGAGTTGAAAACATTCAGTACTTC.

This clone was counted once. CDR3 nucleotides: TGTGCCAGTAGTTTATACAGGGAGGGCACTGAAGCTTTCTTT. Amino acid sequence: CASSLYREGTEAFF. The V and J genes are TRBV19 and TRBJ1-1; tentatively, D is TRBD1 (6 bases). V gave up 5 bases and J gave up 4 bases, with 14 bases separating them. Germline V gene sequence: CDR1 LNHDA, CDR2 SQIVND (reference sequence). This CDR3 has 14 amino acids. The variable domain in full, completed from reference TRBV19 and TRBJ1-1, reads DGGITQSPKYLFRKEGQNVTLSCEQNLNHDAMYWYRQDPGQGLRLIYYSQIVNDFQKGDIAEGYSVSREKKESFPLTVTSAQKNPTAFYLCASSLYREGTEAFFGQGTRLTVV.

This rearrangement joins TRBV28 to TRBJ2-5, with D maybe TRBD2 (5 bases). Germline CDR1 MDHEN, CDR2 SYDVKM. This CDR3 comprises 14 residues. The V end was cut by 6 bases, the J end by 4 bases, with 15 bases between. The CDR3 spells CASSLGRRSETQYF. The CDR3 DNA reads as TGTGCCAGCAGCCTCGGACGGAGGTCAGAGACCCAGTACTTC.

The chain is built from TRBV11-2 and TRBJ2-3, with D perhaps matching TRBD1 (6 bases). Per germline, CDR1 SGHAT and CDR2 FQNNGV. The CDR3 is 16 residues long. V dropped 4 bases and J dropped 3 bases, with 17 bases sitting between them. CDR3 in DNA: TGTGCCAGCAGCTCCCCGGCAGGGGTGTTGACAGATACGCAGTATTTT. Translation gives CASSSPAGVLTDTQYF.

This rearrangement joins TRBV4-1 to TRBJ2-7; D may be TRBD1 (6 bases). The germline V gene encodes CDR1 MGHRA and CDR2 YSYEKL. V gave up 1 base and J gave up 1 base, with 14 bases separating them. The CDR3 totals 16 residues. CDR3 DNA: TGCGCCAGCAGCCAAGGAACAGGGCTAGAGTCCTACGAGCAGTACTTC. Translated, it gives CASSQGTGLESYEQYF.

CDR3 coding DNA: TGTGCCAGCAGTGATACTAGCGCCTTCTACGAGCAGTACTTC. Its translation: CASSDTSAFYEQYF. This chain links TRBV6-1 with TRBJ2-7; TRBD2 aligns across 7 bases. Germline V CDR1 and CDR2: MNHNS, SASEGT. The CDR3 is 14 residues long. V lost 3 bases to trimming and J lost 3 bases; unmatched junction nucleotides: 5.

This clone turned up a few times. CDR3 sequence: CASSLGSGKNIQYF. As DNA, the CDR3 is TGTGCCAGCAGCTTAGGGAGCGGCAAAAACATTCAGTACTTC. This chain links TRBV7-6 with TRBJ2-4; tentative D call: TRBD2 (5 bases). CDR1 SGHVS and CDR2 FNYEAQ come from the germline V gene. V was shortened by 1 base and J by 3 bases, with 7 bases between the two germline ends. The CDR3 has 14 residues.

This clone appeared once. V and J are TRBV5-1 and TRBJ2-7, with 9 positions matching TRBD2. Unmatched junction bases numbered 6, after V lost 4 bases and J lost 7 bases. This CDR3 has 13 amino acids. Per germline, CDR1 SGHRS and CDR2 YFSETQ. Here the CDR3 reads CASSPREGEEQYF. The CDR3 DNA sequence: TGCGCCAGCAGCCCGCGGGAGGGGGAAGAGCAGTACTTC. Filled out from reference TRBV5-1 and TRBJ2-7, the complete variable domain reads KAGVTQTPRYLIKTRGQQVTLSCSPISGHRSVSWYQQTPGQGLQFLFEYFSETQRNKGNFPGRFSGRQFSNSRSEMNVSTLELGDSALYLCASSPREGEEQYFGPGTRLTVT.

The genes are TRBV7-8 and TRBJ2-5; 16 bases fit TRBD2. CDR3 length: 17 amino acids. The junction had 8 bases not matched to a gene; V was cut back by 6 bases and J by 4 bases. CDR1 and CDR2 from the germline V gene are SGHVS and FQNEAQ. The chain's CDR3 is CASRSPGLAGGPETQYF. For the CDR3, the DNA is TGTGCCAGCAGATCCCCGGGACTAGCGGGAGGGCCAGAGACCCAGTACTTC. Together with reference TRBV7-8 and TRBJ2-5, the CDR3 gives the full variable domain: GAGVSQSPRYKVAKRGQDVALRCDPISGHVSLFWYQQALGQGPEFLTYFQNEAQLDKSGLPSDRFFAERPEGSVSTLKIQRTQQEDSAVYLCASRSPGLAGGPETQYFGPGTRLLVL.

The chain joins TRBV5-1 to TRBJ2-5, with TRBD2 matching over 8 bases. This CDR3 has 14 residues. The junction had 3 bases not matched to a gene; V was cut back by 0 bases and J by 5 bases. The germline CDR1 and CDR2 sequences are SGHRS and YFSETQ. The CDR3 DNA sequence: TGCGCCAGCAGCTTGGAGAGCGGGAGCGAGACCCAGTACTTC. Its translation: CASSLESGSETQYF.

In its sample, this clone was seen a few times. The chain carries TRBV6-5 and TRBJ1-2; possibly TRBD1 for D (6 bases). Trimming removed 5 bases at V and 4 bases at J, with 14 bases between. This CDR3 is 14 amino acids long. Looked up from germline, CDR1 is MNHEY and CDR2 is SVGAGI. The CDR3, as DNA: TGTGCCAGCAGTGCCCCGGGACACAGCTATGGCTACACCTTC. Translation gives CASSAPGHSYGYTF.

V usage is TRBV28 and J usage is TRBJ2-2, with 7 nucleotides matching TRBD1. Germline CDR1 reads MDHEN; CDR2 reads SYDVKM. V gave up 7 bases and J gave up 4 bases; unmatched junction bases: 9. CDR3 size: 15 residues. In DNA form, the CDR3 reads TGTGCCAGCAACAAAGGGGGCAGGGGCACCGGGGAGCTGTTTTTT. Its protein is CASNKGGRGTGELFF.

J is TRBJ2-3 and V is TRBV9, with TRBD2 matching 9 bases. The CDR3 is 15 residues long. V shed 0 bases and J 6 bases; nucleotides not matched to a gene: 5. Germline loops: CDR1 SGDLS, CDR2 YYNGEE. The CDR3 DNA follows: TGTGCCAGCAGCGTAGAGGTAGCGGGAGCGGATACGCAGTATTTT. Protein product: CASSVEVAGADTQYF.

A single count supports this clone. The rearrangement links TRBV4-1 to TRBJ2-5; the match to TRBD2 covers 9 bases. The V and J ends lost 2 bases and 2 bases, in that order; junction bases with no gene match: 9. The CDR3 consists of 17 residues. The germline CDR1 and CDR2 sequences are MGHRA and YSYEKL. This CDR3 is CASSQKAGGSEQETQYF. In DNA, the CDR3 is TGCGCCAGCAGCCAAAAGGCGGGGGGGTCGGAACAAGAGACCCAGTACTTC.